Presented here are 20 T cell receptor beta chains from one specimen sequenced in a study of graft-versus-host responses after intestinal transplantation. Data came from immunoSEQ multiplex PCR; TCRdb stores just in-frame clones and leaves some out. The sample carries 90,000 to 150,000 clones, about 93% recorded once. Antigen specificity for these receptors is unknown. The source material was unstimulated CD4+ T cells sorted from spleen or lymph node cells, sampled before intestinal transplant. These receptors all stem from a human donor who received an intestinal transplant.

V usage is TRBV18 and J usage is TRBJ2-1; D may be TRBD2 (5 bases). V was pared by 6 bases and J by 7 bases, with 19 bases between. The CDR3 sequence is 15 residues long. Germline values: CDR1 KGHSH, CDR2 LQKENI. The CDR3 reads CASSQLGSSGNEQFF. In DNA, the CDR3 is TGTGCCAGCTCCCAACTGGGAAGCTCGGGGAATGAGCAGTTCTTC.

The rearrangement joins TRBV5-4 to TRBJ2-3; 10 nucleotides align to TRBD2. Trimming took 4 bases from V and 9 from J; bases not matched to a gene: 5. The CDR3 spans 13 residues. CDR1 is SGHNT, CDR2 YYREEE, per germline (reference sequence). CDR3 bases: TGTGCCAGCAGCATAGCGGGAGGTATGACGCAGTATTTT. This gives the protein CASSIAGGMTQYF.

The CDR3 reads CASTVAGGPDTQYF. The CDR3, as DNA: TGTGCCAGCACCGTAGCGGGAGGACCAGATACGCAGTATTTT. This chain connects TRBV28 to TRBJ2-3; 10 nucleotides match TRBD2. With V trimmed by 7 bases and J by 4 bases, 5 bases remained unmatched. Per germline, CDR1 MDHEN and CDR2 SYDVKM. The CDR3 length is 14 residues.

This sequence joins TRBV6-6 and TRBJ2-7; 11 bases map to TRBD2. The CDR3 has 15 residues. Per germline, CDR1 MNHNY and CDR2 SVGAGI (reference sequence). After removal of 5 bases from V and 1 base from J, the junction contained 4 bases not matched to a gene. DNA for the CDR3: TGTGCCAGCAGTCTGACTAGCGGGGCTTCCTACGAGCAGTACTTC. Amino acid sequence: CASSLTSGASYEQYF.

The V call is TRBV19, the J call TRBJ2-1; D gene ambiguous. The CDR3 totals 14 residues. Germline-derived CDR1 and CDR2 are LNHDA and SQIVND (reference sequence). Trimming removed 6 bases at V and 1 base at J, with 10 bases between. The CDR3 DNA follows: TGTGCCAGTAGGAGTGGCAGATCCTACAATGAGCAGTTCTTC. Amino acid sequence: CASRSGRSYNEQFF.

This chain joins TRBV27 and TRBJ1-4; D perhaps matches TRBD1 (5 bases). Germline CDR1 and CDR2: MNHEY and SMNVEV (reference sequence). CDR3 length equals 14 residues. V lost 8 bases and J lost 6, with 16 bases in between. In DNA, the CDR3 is TGTGCCAGCGGACCGTGGGGGGGTCATGAAAAACTGTTTTTT. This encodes CASGPWGGHEKLFF.

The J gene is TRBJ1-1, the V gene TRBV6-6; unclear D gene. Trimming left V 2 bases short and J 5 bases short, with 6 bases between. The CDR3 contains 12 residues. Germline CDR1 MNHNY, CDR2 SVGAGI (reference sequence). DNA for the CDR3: TGTGCCAGCAGTTACGGCCGGACTGAAGCTTTCTTT. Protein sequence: CASSYGRTEAFF.

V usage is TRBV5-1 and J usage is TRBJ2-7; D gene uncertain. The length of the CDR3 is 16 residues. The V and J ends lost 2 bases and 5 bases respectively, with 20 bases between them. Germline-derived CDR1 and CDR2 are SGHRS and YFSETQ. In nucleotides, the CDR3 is TGCGCCAGCAGCTTATCCTGGCCAGCTATAAGCGACGAGCAGTACTTC. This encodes CASSLSWPAISDEQYF. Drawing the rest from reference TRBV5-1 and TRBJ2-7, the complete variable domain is KAGVTQTPRYLIKTRGQQVTLSCSPISGHRSVSWYQQTPGQGLQFLFEYFSETQRNKGNFPGRFSGRQFSNSRSEMNVSTLELGDSALYLCASSLSWPAISDEQYFGPGTRLTVT.

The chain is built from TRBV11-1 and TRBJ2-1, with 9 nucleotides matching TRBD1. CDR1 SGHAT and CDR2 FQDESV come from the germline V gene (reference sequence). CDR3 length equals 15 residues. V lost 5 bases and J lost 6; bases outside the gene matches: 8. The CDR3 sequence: CASSPSGTGPNEQFF. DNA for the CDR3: TGTGCCAGCAGCCCGTCCGGGACAGGGCCCAATGAGCAGTTCTTC.

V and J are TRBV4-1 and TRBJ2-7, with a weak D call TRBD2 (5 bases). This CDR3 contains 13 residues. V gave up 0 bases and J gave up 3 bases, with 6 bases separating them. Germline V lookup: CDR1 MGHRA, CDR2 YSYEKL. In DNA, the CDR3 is TGCGCCAGCAGCCAAGATGCGGGCTACGAGCAGTACTTC. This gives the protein CASSQDAGYEQYF.

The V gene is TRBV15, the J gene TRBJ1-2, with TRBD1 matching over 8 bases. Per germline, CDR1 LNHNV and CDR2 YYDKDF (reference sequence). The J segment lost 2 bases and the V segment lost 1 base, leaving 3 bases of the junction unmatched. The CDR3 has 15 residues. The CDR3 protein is CATSRGQGANYGYTF. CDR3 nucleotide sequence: TGTGCCACCAGCAGAGGGCAGGGGGCGAACTATGGCTACACCTTC.

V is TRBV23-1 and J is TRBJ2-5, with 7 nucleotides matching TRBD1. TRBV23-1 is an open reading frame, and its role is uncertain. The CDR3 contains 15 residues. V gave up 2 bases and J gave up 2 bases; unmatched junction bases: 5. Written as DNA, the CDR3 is TGCGCCAGCAGTCAAACCGGGACAGATCAAGAGACCCAGTACTTC. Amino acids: CASSQTGTDQETQYF.

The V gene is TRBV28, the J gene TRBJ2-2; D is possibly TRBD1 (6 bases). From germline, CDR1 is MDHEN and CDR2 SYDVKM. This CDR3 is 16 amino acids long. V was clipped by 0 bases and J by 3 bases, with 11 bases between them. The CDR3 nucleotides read TGTGCCAGCAGTTTATGGGGCAGGGGCGACACCGGGGAGCTGTTTTTT. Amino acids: CASSLWGRGDTGELFF.

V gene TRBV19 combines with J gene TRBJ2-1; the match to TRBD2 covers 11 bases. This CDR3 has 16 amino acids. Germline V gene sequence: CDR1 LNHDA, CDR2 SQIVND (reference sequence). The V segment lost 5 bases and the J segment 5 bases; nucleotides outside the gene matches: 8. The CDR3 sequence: CASSGSGRAKNNEQFF. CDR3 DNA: TGTGCCAGTAGTGGTAGCGGGAGGGCCAAAAACAATGAGCAGTTCTTC.

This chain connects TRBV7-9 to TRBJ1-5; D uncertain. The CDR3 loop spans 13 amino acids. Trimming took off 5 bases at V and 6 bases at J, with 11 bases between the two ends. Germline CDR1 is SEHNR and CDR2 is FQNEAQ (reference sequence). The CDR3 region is CASSLLEGQPQHF. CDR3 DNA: TGTGCCAGCAGCCTTCTGGAGGGTCAGCCCCAGCATTTT. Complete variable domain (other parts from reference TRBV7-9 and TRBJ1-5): DTGVSQNPRHKITKRGQNVTFRCDPISEHNRLYWYRQTLGQGPEFLTYFQNEAQLEKSRLLSDRFSAERPKGSFSTLEIQRTEQGDSAMYLCASSLLEGQPQHFGDGTRLSIL.

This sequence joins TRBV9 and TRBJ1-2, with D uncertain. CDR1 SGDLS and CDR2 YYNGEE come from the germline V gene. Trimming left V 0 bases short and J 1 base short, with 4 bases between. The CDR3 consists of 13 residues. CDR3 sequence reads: CASSVDGNYGYTF. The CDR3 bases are TGTGCCAGCAGCGTAGATGGTAACTATGGCTACACCTTC. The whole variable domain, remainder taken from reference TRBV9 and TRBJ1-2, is DSGVTQTPKHLITATGQRVTLRCSPRSGDLSVYWYQQSLDQGLQFLIQYYNGEERAKGNILERFSAQQFPDLHSELNLSSLELGDSALYFCASSVDGNYGYTFGSGTRLTVV.

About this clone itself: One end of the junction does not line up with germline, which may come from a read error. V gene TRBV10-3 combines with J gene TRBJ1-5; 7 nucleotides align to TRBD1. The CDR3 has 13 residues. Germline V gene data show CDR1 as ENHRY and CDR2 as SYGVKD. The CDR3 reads CAISGTDDQPQRF. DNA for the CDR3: TGTGCCATCAGCGGGACAGACGATCAGCCCCAGCGTTTT.

CDR3 coding DNA: TGTGCCAGCTCAGCGACCGGGACTAGCGGGAGTCGTGAGCAGTTCTTC. Encoded protein: CASSATGTSGSREQFF. The chain is built from TRBV18 and TRBJ2-1; 14 bases line up with TRBD2. Germline-derived CDR1 and CDR2 are KGHSH and LQKENI. J gave up 9 bases and V 5 bases, and 9 bases lay outside the gene matches. The CDR3 loop spans 16 amino acids.

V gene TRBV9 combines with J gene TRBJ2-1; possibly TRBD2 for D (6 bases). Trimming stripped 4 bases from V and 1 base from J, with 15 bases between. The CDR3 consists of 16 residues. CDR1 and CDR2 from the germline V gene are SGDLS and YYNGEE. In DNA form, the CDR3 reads TGTGCCAGCAGCCCTCCCGGGACTCTTTCCTACAATGAGCAGTTCTTC. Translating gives CASSPPGTLSYNEQFF.

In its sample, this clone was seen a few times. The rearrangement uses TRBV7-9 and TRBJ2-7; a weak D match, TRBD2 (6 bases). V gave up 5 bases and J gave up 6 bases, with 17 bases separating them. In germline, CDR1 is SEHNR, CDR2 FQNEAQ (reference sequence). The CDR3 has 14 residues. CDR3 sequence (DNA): TGTGCCAGCAGCCCCCGTACGGGAGACCCCGAGCAGTACTTC. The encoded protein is CASSPRTGDPEQYF.